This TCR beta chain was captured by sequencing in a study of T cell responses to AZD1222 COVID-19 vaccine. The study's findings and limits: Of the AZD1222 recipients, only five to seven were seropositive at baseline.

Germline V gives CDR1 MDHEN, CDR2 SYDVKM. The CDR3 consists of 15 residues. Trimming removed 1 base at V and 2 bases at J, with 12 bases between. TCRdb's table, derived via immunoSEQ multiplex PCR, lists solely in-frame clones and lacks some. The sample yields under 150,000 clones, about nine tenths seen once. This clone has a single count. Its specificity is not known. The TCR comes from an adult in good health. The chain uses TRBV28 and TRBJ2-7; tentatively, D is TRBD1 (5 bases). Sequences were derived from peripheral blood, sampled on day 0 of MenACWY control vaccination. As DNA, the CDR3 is TGTGCCAGCAGTTTATCATACAGGTCCGCCTACGAGCAGTACTTC. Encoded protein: CASSLSYRSAYEQYF.